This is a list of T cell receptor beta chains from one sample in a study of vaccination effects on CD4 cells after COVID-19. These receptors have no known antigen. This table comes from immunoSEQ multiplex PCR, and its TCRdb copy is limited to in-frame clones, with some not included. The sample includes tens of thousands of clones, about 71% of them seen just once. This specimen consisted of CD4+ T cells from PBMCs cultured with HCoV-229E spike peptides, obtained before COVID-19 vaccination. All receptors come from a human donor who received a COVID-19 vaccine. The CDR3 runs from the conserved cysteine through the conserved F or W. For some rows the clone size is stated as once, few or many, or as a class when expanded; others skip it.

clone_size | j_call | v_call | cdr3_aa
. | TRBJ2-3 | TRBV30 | CAWSPRRTSGASDTQYF
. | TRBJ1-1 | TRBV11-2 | CASSLRTRGEAFF
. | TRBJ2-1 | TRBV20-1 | CSASAYYNEQFF
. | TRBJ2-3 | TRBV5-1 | CASSATRDRVSDTQYF
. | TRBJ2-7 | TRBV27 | CASSYSGGGYEQYF
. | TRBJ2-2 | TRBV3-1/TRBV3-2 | CASSQWDTGELFF
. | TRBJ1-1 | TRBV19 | CASSIEAQGNTEAFF
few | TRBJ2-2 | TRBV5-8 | CASSLQTVKTGELFF
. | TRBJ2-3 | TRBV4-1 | CASSQPHTSGGALTDTQYF
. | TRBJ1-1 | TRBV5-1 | CASSIQDDTEAFF
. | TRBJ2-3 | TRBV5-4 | CASSFGLRTDTQYF
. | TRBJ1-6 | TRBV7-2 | CASIGGANSGSPLHF
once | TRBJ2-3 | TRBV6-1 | CASSDMAFRSTDTQYF
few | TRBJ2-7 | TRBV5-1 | CASSSPTGLGFSSYEQYF
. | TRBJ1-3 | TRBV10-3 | CAIRSTGGDISGNTIYF
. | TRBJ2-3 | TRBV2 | CASSERTSGRGTDTQYF
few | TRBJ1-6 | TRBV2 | CASSEVRGWNSPLHF
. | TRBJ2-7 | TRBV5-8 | CASSLGGTGYEQYF
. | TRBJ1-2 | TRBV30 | CAWVYGPWSGYTF
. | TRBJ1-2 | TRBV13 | CASSLRQAGGYTF
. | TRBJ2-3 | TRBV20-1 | CSASPSGSLSTDTQYF
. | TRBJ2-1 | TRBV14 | CASSPSPRGHYNEQFF
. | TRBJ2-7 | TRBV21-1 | CASTTRSSSYEQYF
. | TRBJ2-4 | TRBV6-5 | CASKTGASAIQYF
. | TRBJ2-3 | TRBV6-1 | CASSEGLAGGLDTQYF
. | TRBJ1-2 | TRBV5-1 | CASSLANYGYTF
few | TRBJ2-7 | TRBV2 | CASSEDIGTKDEQYF
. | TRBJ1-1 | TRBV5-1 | CASSLSARASTGGEAFF
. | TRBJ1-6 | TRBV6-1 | CASSEVGGRSPLHF
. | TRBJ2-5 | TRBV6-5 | CASSLRTGTQETQYF
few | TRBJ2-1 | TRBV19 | CASSPTGTGNEQFF
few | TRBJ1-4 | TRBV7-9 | CASSPTWGVATNEKLFF
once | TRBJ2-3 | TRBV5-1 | CASSLEVGGLGTQYF
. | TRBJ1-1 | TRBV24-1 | CATSDWDFSRGTEAFF
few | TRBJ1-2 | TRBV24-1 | CATSDAGTGGYGYTF
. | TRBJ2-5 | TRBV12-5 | CASGLVSGGTETQYF
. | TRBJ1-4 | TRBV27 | CASSSGYKNEKLFF
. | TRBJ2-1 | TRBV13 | CASSGQGLAGGNEQFF
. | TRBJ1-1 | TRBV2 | CASSDSEGSEAFF
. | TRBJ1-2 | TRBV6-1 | CASSGPGSGKANYGYTF
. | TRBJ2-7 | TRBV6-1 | CASSERGATIFEQYF
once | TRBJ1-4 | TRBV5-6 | CASSLAGRTNEKLFF
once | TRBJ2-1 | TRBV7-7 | CASSRGTANNEQFF
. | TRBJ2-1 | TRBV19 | CASSISRAPPYNEQFF
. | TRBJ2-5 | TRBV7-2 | CASSSLKVTQYF
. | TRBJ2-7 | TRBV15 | CATSRTGTGPYEQYF
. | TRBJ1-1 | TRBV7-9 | CASSLGGARTEAFF
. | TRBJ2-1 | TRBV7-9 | CASSLGSEGQFF